The rows below give T cell receptor beta chains drawn from one sample of a study of T cells in Graves' hyperthyroidism and ophthalmopathy. TCRdb independently ran MiXCR on the multiplex PCR reads; one entry per CDR3 protein. The sample includes approximately 32,000 distinct CDR3 sequences, approximately 50% of them seen just once. The sequenced material came from blood. These receptors were taken from a woman aged 45-59 years with Graves' hyperthyroidism that later progressed to Graves' ophthalmopathy. The CDR3 runs from the conserved cysteine through the conserved F or W. D genes are given only for firm matches. Expanded clones get a size class; other rows say once, few or many, or leave the size out.

V gene,clone size,J gene,D gene,CDR3 DNA,CDR3 protein
TRBV19,many,TRBJ2-5,.,TGTGCCAGTAGTATAACACCGGGACAATGGCAAGAGACCCAGTACTTC,CASSITPGQWQETQYF
TRBV24-1,.,TRBJ2-7,TRBD2,TGTGCCACCAGTGATTCTGGGGTAGCGGGGTACGAGCAGTACTTC,CATSDSGVAGYEQYF
TRBV5-1,.,TRBJ1-3,TRBD1,TGTGCCAGCAGCCTCCGGACAGGGGATTCGCCTGGAAACACCATATATTTT,CASSLRTGDSPGNTIYF
TRBV24-1,.,TRBJ1-5,TRBD1,TGTGCCACCAGCCTACAGGGGACTCAGCCCCAGCATTTT,CATSLQGTQPQHF
TRBV14,many,TRBJ2-7,TRBD2,TGTGCCAGCAGCCTAGGGGAGGGGAGTATTTACGAGCAGTACTTC,CASSLGEGSIYEQYF
TRBV28,.,TRBJ1-1,.,TGTGCCAGCAGTTTCTTTTTGAGGGGCCTTACGGAAGCTTTCTTT,CASSFFLRGLTEAFF
TRBV7-7,.,TRBJ2-3,TRBD2,TGTGCTAAGGAACCGGGACTAGCGGGAGGTCGCACAGATACGCAGTATTTT,CAKEPGLAGGRTDTQYF
TRBV5-5,.,TRBJ1-2,.,TGTGCCAGCAGCCAAGTGGGGCGGGATGGCTACACCTTC,CASSQVGRDGYTF
TRBV7-3,.,TRBJ1-6,TRBD1,TGTGCCAGCAGCATGCAGGGGGGAAATTCACCCCTCCACTTT,CASSMQGGNSPLHF
TRBV5-1,many,TRBJ2-7,.,TGCGCCAGCAGCCCGGGATGGCGGAACTCCTACGAGCAGTACTTC,CASSPGWRNSYEQYF
TRBV11-2,.,TRBJ1-1,.,TGTGCTAGCAGCAGAGACAGAAGCACTGAAGCTTTCTTT,CASSRDRSTEAFF
TRBV4-1,many,TRBJ1-2,.,TGCGCCAGCAGCCAAGGCGGGGATTATGGCTACACCTTC,CASSQGGDYGYTF
TRBV11-3,many,TRBJ2-1,TRBD1,TGTGCCAGCAGCCTCTACCGGGACAGGGGGTTTGGGGAGCAGTTCTTC,CASSLYRDRGFGEQFF
TRBV20-1,once,TRBJ1-2,.,TGCAGTGCTAGAGATACCGGACTCTTAGCTAACTATGGCTACACCTTC,CSARDTGLLANYGYTF
TRBV29-1,.,TRBJ1-2,.,TGCAGCGTTCCTAGGGGCGGCTATGGCTACACCTTC,CSVPRGGYGYTF
TRBV10-3,.,TRBJ2-7,.,TGTGCCATCGGTTCAGGGAGCAGTCCCTACGAGCAGTACTTC,CAIGSGSSPYEQYF
TRBV5-1,.,TRBJ1-1,.,TGCGCCAGCAGCTCAGGACCGGAGAATGAAGCTTTCTTT,CASSSGPENEAFF
TRBV19,.,TRBJ2-3,TRBD2,TGTGCCACACTAGCGGGAGAGCAAAAGAATACGCAGTATTTT,CATLAGEQKNTQYF
TRBV12-3/TRBV12-4,many,TRBJ2-1,TRBD2,TGTGCCAGCAGGGCCGGGACTAGCGGGAGCATGGATGAGCAGTTCTTC,CASRAGTSGSMDEQFF
TRBV5-4,many,TRBJ2-7,.,TGTGCCAGCAGCTTGGCGCCCTACGAGCAGTACTTC,CASSLAPYEQYF
TRBV7-8,.,TRBJ2-5,.,TGTGCCAGCAGCTTAGGGGTCCAGGGGCGCGAGACCCAGTACTTC,CASSLGVQGRETQYF
TRBV10-3,.,TRBJ1-2,TRBD1,TGTGCCATCAGAAAGACAGGGGGCGCTGGGTATGGCTACACCTTC,CAIRKTGGAGYGYTF
TRBV20-1,medium-sized,TRBJ1-6,.,TGCAGTGCTAGGGAGTTGGGGTCCTATAATTCACCCCTCCACTTT,CSARELGSYNSPLHF
TRBV20-1,.,TRBJ2-7,.,TGCAGTGCTAAGGGAAGGCGTGAGTACGACGAGCAGTACTTC,CSAKGRREYDEQYF
TRBV12-3/TRBV12-4,many,TRBJ2-1,TRBD2,TGTGCCAGCAGTTTAGCATTAGGACTAGACTACAATGAGCAGTTCTTC,CASSLALGLDYNEQFF
TRBV5-5,.,TRBJ2-1,TRBD1,TGTGCCAACAGCTCGACAGGGAGCTCCTACAATGAGCAGTTCTTT,CANSSTGSSYNEQFF
TRBV7-8,once,TRBJ1-4,TRBD1,TGTGCCAGCAGCTTAGTAGGGACAGGGAACGTAAAACTGTTTTTT,CASSLVGTGNVKLFF
TRBV19,.,TRBJ2-5,.,TGTGGCGGTACCGGCTCGGGGGCAATAGAGACCCAGTACTTC,CGGTGSGAIETQYF
TRBV9,.,TRBJ1-4,TRBD1,TGTGCCCGCAGCGTAGGGACAGGGTTTCAAGTTAATGAAAAACTGCTTTTT,CARSVGTGFQVNEKLLF
TRBV30,many,TRBJ1-2,.,TGTGCCTGGAAACAGACGGGCGGCTACACCTTC,CAWKQTGGYTF
TRBV15,.,TRBJ2-7,TRBD1,TGTGCCACCAGCAGTCCGACGGACAGGGGGACCTACGAGCAGTACTTC,CATSSPTDRGTYEQYF
TRBV2,many,TRBJ2-2,.,TGTGCCAGCAGTGACTATAGCGGCTCTAACACCGGGGAGCTGTTTTTT,CASSDYSGSNTGELFF
TRBV7-2,few,TRBJ2-7,.,TGTGCCAGCAGCTTACTAGTCTACGAGCAGTACTTC,CASSLLVYEQYF
TRBV6-1,.,TRBJ1-1,.,TGTGCCAGCAGCCGGACAGCCACTGAAGCTTTCTTT,CASSRTATEAFF
TRBV14,.,TRBJ2-7,TRBD2,TGTGCCAGTAGCCAAGACGGGAGGTTCTACGAGCAGTACTTC,CASSQDGRFYEQYF
TRBV2,many,TRBJ1-5,.,TGTGCCAGCAGTGACAACCTACAGGGAGTGAGGAATCAGCCCCAGCATTTT,CASSDNLQGVRNQPQHF
TRBV5-1,many,TRBJ2-7,TRBD1,TGCGCCAGCAGCAGGGACAGGGGACCCTACGAGCAGTACTTC,CASSRDRGPYEQYF
TRBV20-1,.,TRBJ1-5,.,TGCAGTGCTAGAGACTGGGGCCAGCCCCAGCATTTT,CSARDWGQPQHF
TRBV20-1,many,TRBJ1-1,.,TGCAGTGCTAGTAAAGGGCTCTCTGAAGCTTTCTTT,CSASKGLSEAFF
TRBV29-1,.,TRBJ2-7,TRBD2,TGCAGCCAAGAGCCTAGCGGAAGCTCCTACGAGCAGTACTTC,CSQEPSGSSYEQYF
TRBV18,many,TRBJ1-1,.,TGTGCCAGCTCACCAAGGCAGAACACTGAAGCTTTCTTT,CASSPRQNTEAFF
TRBV12-3/TRBV12-4,.,TRBJ1-1,.,TGTGCCAGCAGTTTAATGACCACCGATCTGAACACTGAAGCTTTCTTT,CASSLMTTDLNTEAFF
TRBV6-2/TRBV6-3,many,TRBJ2-1,TRBD2,TGTGCCAGCAGTTACTCAAGGGGGACTAGCGGCTTTGATGAGCAGTTCTTC,CASSYSRGTSGFDEQFF
TRBV5-4,many,TRBJ2-1,TRBD1,TGTGCCAGCAGCTTGGACGGGACAGGGACAAACAATGAGCAGTTCTTC,CASSLDGTGTNNEQFF
TRBV20-1,medium-sized,TRBJ2-7,TRBD2,TGCAGTGCTGGAGTAGCGGGAGTAGGTTACGAGCAGTACTTC,CSAGVAGVGYEQYF
TRBV11-3,many,TRBJ2-5,.,TGTGCCAGCAGCTTAAGACGGGTCCAAGAGACCCAGTACTTC,CASSLRRVQETQYF
TRBV5-1,many,TRBJ2-5,TRBD2,TGCGCCAGCAGGTTCTCGAGCGGGAGTCAAGAGACCCAGTACTTC,CASRFSSGSQETQYF
TRBV29-1,.,TRBJ2-1,.,TGCAGCCCCTTCCCACTGTGCTCCTACAATGAGCAGTTCTTC,CSPFPLCSYNEQFF
TRBV11-1,.,TRBJ2-4,TRBD1,TGTGCCAGCAGCTTAGTAAGCAGAGCAAACACCGGGACAGGGGGAAACATTCAGTACTTC,CASSLVSRANTGTGGNIQYF
TRBV18,many,TRBJ1-6,.,TGTGCCAGCTCACCATTAAAGGAGGGCAATTCACCCCTCCACTTT,CASSPLKEGNSPLHF